This paragraph covers one TCR beta chain sequence. This sample was taken from a study of blood T cell repertoires in COVID-19. Study at large: Acute and convalescent COVID-19 specimens originated in the United States, Italy and Spain.

Participants spanned ages about 18 to 95 years and resided in about two dozen US areas. Participant-reported clinical history was the basis for cohort assignment. In Cohort 3, a recovered donor had either two negative PCRs, clearance, or symptom resolution. This CDR3 has 13 residues. Germline values: CDR1 MDHEN, CDR2 SYDVKM. The ends were cut back, 7 bases at V and 7 bases at J, with 13 bases in the middle. Sequenced by immunoSEQ multiplex PCR; TCRdb stores in-frame clones only, minus some. The sample shows approximately 200,000 clones, roughly 80% of them seen only once. Sequenced material: PBMCs or T cells enriched from blood (not recorded which). The source of this sequence is a young woman who had recovered from COVID-19. J is TRBJ2-2 and V is TRBV28; possibly TRBD2 for D (5 bases). The DNA for the CDR3 is TGTGCCAGCATCCGGGGAGTGGGCGGGGAGCTGTTTTTT. It codes for CASIRGVGGELFF. Complete variable domain (other parts from reference TRBV28 and TRBJ2-2): DVKVTQSSRYLVKRTGEKVFLECVQDMDHENMFWYRQDPGLGLRLIYFSYDVKMKEKGDIPEGYSVSREKKERFSLILESASTNQTSMYLCASIRGVGGELFFGEGSRLTVL.